At least ten counts were recorded for the clone carrying this TCR beta chain. The sample is drawn from a study of CD8 T cells in ankylosing spondylitis. Preparation of TCR beta libraries was done by quantitative 5'-RACE with molecular barcodes. TCRdb used MiXCR to reprocess the 5' RACE reads, holding one entry per CDR3 protein. The sample has approximately 300,000 distinct CDR3 sequences, about 19% seen once. The trim removed 3 bases at V and 5 bases at J, leaving 4 bases unmatched. The V gene's germline CDR1 is MNHEY and CDR2 SVGAGI. CDR3 length equals 14 residues. The source is a male donor with ankylosing spondylitis or in good health (not recorded which). This chain connects TRBV6-5 to TRBJ2-5, with 9 bases matching TRBD1. The source material was blood, either unsorted or a sorted T cell fraction (not recorded which). The chain's CDR3 is CASSYNRGQETQYF. The CDR3 DNA reads as TGTGCCAGCAGTTATAACAGGGGGCAGGAGACCCAGTACTTC.